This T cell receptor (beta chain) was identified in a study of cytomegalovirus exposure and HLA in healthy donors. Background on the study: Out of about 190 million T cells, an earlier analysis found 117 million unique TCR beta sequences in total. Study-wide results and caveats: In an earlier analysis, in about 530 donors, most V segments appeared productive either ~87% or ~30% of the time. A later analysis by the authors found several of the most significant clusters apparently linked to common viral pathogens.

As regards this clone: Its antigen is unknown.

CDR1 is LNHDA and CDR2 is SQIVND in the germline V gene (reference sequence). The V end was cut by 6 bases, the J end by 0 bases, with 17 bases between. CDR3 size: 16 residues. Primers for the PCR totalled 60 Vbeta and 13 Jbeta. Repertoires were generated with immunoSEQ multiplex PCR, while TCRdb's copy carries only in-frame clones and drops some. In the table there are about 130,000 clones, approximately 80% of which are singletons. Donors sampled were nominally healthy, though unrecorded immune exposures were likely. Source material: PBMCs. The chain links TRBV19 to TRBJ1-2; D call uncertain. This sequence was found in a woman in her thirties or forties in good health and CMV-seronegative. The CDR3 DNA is TGTGCCAGTAGAGAGTTTTCGCCCGGAGCTAACTATGGCTACACCTTC. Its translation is CASREFSPGANYGYTF.